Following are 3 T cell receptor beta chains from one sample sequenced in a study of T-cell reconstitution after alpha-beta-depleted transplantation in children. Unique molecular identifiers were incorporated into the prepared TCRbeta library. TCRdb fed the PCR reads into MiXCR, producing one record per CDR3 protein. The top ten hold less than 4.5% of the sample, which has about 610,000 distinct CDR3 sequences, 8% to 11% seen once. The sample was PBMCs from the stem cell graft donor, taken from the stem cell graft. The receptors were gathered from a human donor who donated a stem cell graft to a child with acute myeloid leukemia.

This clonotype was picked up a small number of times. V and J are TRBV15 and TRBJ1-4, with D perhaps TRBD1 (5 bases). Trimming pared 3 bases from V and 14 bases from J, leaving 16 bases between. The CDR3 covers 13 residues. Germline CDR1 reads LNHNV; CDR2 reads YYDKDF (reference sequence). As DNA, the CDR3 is TGTGCCACCAGCAGGGCCACAGGCTTTTTGCTGTTTTTT. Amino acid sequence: CATSRATGFLLFF.

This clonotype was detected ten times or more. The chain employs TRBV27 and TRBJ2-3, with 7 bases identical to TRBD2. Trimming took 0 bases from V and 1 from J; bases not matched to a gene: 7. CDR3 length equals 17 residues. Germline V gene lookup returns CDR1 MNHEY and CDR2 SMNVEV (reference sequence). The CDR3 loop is CASSLSLAGAGTDTQYF. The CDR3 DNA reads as TGTGCCAGCAGTTTATCCCTGGCGGGAGCAGGCACAGATACGCAGTATTTT.

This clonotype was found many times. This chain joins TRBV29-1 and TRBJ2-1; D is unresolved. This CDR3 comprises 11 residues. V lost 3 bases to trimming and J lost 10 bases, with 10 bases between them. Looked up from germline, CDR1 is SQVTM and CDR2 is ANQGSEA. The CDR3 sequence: CSVELSVEQFF. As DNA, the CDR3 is TGCAGCGTTGAGCTCTCGGTCGAGCAGTTCTTC.